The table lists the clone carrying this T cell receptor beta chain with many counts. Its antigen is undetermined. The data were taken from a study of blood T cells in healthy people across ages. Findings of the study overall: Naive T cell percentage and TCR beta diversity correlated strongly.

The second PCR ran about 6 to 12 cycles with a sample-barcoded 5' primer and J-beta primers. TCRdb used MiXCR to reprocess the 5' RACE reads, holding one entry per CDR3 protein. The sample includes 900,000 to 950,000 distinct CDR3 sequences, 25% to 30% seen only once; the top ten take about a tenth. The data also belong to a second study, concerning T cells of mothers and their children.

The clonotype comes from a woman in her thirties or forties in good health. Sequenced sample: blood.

For the CDR3, the DNA is TGTGCCAGCAGTTCCGGACAGGGAGGGACCCAGTACTTC. This encodes CASSSGQGGTQYF. The rearrangement joins TRBV28 to TRBJ2-5; 8 bases fit TRBD1. The length of the CDR3 is 13 residues. CDR1 and CDR2 from the germline V gene are MDHEN and SYDVKM. Trimming removed 4 bases from V and 7 bases from J; junction bases left unmatched: 5.